This TCR beta chain was documented in a study of shared clonotypes between healthy human individuals. Naive CD8 cells lacked CD45RO, underwent positive selection for CCR7 and left out terminally differentiated effector memory CD45RA+ cells. The method was immunoSEQ multiplex PCR; TCRdb's version includes in-frame clones alone and lacks a portion of them. The data contain more than 550,000 clones, about 91% of them seen just once; the ten biggest clones take up nearly 25%. This clonotype was sampled from a young man in good health. Sample: naive CD8+ T cells sorted from blood.

For the CDR3, the DNA is TGTGCCAGCAGCCGGGGCCTCTACGAGCAGTACTTC. Protein product: CASSRGLYEQYF. The rearrangement links TRBV5-8 to TRBJ2-7; TRBD1 or TRBD2 may be the D gene (5 bases each). Per the germline V gene, CDR1 is SGHTS and CDR2 is YDEGEE. This CDR3 region has 12 residues. With 4 bases removed from V and 3 bases from J, the gap between germline ends came to 8 bases.